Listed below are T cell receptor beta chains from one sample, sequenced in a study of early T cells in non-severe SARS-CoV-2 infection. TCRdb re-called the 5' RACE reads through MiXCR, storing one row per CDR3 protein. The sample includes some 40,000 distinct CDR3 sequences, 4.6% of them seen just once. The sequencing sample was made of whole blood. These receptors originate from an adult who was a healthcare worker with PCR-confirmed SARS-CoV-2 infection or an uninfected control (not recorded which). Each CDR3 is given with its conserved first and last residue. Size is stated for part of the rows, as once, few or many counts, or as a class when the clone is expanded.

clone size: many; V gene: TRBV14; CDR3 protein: CASSLGGQYNSPLHF
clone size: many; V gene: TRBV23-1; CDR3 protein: CASSQSSRVGKQPQHF
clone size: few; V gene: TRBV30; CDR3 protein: CAWSLTGRSYEQYF
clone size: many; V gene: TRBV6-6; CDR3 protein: CASSPQGARTQYF
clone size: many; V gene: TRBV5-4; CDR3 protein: CASRQGPQQETQYF
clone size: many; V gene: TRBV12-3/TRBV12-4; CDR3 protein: CASSLDRGYYYGYTF
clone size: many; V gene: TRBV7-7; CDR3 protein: CASSSKWDGLNTGELFF
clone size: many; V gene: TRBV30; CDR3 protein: CAWSKGSRTEAFF
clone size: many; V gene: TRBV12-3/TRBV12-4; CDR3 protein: CASSLAGFRSDGYTF
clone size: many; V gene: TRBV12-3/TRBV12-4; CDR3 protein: CASSLGTGTFFF
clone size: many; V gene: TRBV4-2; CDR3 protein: CASSFWTAGSSYNEQFF
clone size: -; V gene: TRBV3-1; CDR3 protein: CASSQSLDQPQHF
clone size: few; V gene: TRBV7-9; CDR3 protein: CASGGNQPQHF
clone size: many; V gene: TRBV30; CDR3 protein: CAWSPRSYPGPYEQYF
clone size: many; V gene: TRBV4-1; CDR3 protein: CASSQGTAGRTKETQYF
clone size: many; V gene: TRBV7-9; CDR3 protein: CASSLEDQPQHF
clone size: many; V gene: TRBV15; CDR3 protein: CATSAELGQLNYGYTF
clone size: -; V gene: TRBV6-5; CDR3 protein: CASSSKVNEQFF
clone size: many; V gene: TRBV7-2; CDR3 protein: CASSLPFYTQYF
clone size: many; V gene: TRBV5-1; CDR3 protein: CASGTALGDTEAFF
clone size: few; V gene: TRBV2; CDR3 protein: CVSCVQSSYNEQFF
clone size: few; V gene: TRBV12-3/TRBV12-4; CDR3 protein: CASSSFDRAYEQYF
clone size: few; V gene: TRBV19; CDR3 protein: CASSIVGAHLEKLFF
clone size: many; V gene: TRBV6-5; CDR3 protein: CASRYRPNTEAFF
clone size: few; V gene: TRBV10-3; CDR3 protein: CASAEGDTQYF
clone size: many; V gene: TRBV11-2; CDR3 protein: CASRASGANVLTF
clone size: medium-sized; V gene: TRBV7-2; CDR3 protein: CASSLERAGNTIYF
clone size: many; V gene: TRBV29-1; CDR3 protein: CSVTGISYEQYF
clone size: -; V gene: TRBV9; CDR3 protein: CASSPQVRDGYTF
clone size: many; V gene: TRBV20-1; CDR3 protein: CSASGGVNEQFF
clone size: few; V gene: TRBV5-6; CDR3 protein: CASSLGRGEGTDTQYF
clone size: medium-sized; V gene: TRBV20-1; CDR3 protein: CSARDFEQGGSTEAFF
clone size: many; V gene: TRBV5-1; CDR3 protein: CASRHGERDTQYF
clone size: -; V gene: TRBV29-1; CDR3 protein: CSASPRDSNYGYTF
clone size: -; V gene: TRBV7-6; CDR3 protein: CAVKNRPYGYTF
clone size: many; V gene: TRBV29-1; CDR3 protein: CSVSIAGGPNEQFF
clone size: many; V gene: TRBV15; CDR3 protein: CATSRDYDSGANVLTF
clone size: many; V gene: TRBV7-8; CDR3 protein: CASSIQGPYEQYF
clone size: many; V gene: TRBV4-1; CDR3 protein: CASSSWRAGNTIYF
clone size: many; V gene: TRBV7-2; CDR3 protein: CASSQGRAEKLFF
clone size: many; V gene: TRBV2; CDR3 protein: CASTANTEAFF
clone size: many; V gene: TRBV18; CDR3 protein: CASSQNRDNTEAFF
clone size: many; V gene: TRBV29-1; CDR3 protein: CSLANDLDTQYF
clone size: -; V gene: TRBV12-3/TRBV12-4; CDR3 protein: CASGQFIEQFF
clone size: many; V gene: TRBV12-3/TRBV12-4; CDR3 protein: CASSFGVGQETQYF
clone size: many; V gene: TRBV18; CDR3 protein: CASSPIDRGGISYEQYF
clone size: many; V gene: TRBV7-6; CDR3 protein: CASSSGLNNEQFF
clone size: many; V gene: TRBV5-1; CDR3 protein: CASSIPTSGGVTGELFF
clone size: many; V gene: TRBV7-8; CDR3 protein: CASSFMTGGLGGTEAFF
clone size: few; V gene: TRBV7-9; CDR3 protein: CASSFSGVLSTDTQYF
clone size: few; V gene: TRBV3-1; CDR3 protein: CASSSSSGVSYEQYF
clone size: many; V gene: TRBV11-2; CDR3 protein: CASSLGRGALYNEQFF
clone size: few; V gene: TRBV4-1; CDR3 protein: CASSQMGQENSENTIYF
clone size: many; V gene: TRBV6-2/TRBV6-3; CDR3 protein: CASSYETAYEQYF
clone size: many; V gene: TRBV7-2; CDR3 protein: CASSSATNYGYTF
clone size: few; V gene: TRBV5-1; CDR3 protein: CASSFSSGGDYEQYF
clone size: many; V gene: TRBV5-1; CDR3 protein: CASSYTTGHYTF
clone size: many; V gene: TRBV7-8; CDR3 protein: CASSPLRTDTQYF
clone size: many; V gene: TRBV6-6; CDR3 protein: CASTGRSSNSPLHF